The T cell receptor (beta chain) described here comes from a study of CD8 T cells in ankylosing spondylitis. The study's findings and limits: Significantly higher representation of disease-linked clones was reported for matched ankylosing spondylitis synovial fluid. Clones linked with disease were CD8+ and fairly uncommon in the peripheral blood.

This clonotype was seen ten or more times. Its specificity is not known. The V end was cut by 7 bases, the J end by 6 bases, with 15 bases between. Germline CDR1 SGHTA, CDR2 FQGNSA. The CDR3 runs to 13 residues. With molecular barcodes, quantitative 5'-RACE was used to make the TCR beta libraries. MiXCR, run by TCRdb on the 5' RACE reads, gives a single entry per CDR3 protein. The data show hundreds of thousands of distinct CDR3 sequences, approximately 9% seen once. The chain is built from TRBV7-2 and TRBJ1-1, with unresolved D. The sequence was collected from a male donor with ankylosing spondylitis or in good health (not recorded which). Sequencing was carried out using blood, either unsorted or a sorted T cell fraction (not recorded which). CDR3 region: CASKAYESAEAFF. The DNA for the CDR3 is TGTGCCAGCAAAGCTTACGAGTCCGCTGAAGCTTTCTTT.